This T cell receptor (beta chain) emerged from a study of identical twins (dated by TCRdb to about 2016). For the study in its entirety: The study deep-sequenced TCR alpha and beta repertoires from monozygotic twins, unrelated adults of various ages and cord blood to test whether fetal clonotypes persist. To rule out contamination, the twin experiments were replicated at different times with different library preparation protocols.

This clonotype has just a few counts. Its antigen specificity is not known. Per-base qualities were not stored, and no clone one base away is much larger. All donors were healthy Caucasians. The twin cohort consisted of three pairs of female monozygotic twins, all aged roughly 18 to 30 years. The RNA used for TCR libraries was isolated from peripheral blood mononuclear cells. Library method: 5' RACE. Sequencing relied on an Illumina HiSeq 2000. Template switching introduced a universal primer binding site; the final cDNA contained a unique molecular identifier, enabling accurate counting of TCR cDNA molecules. First-strand cDNA for TCR alpha and beta chains was synthesized from specific primers in the conserved constant-segment region. To control for contamination, every cDNA library was double barcoded, receiving both a SMART-Mk sample barcode and Illumina barcodes. TruSeq adapter sequences, together with Illumina sample barcodes, were added in two successive PCR steps. The Illumina HiSeq platform was used with custom primers to sequence TCR alpha and beta cDNA libraries. Regarding the original processing steps: Raw reads were processed with MiGEC to extract unique molecular identifiers, and MiXCR was used to determine CDR3 positions. Recombination models were inferred per individual with the repgenHMM and IGoR tools using an EM algorithm. The analysis of shared clonotypes was done with the tcR package in R, with sharing normalized by the product of cloneset sizes. To study raw recombination free of thymic and clonal selection effects, out-of-frame nonproductive sequences were analyzed. The raw public data were reprocessed by TCRdb itself: fastp quality trimming at Q25, MiXCR clonotype calling, in-frame beta chains only. Every entry covers one CDR3 protein and lists the most common genes and DNA from its rows. TCRdb's processing, not the authors', yielded these V and J calls. The sample contains roughly 690,000 distinct CDR3 sequences, less than 25% of them found a single time. Roughly 4% of the sample is held by the ten biggest clonotypes.

In the germline V gene, CDR1 corresponds to LGHNA and CDR2 to YNFKEQ. Trimming removed 1 base from V and 5 bases from J, leaving 17 bases between the germline ends. Spanning cysteine to phenylalanine, the CDR3 consists of 16 amino acids. CDR3 DNA is the only sequence kept; it has 48 bases, read in frame from the first base. General study outcomes and caveats: Recombination models systematically underestimated out-of-frame TCR alpha sharing in monozygotic twins but agreed with sharing between unrelated individuals. In beta out-of-frame sequences, excess twin sharing was weaker, because having fewer shared sequences lowered the signal-to-noise ratio. Zero-insertion analyses could be partly confounded by invariant T cells such as MAIT and iNKT, though diverse VJ usage argued against such confounding for most clonotypes. Compared with coincidental sharing between unrelated individuals, out-of-frame TCR alpha sequences shared between twins had an excess of sequences with low generation probability. Abundant cord blood beta clonotypes had fewer insertions, young adult naive repertoires showed a similar but weaker trend, and memory repertoires showed no such trend. Because the same donors could not be followed over many years, conclusions were based on cross-sectional statistical analysis.

This sample also appeared in a second study, on T cells expressing NK-cell markers. As noted in the second study: In sorted CD3+CD56+NKG2C+, CD3+CD56+NKG2C- and CD3+CD56-NKG2C+ T-cell subsets from roughly 8 donors, TCR beta-chain repertoires were profiled. Among the eight sequenced donors, seven were HCMV-seropositive and one was HCMV-seronegative. To restrict sorting to alphabetaTCR-expressing T cells, an anti-gammadeltaTCR antibody was added in several experiments. In six donors, the dominant CD3+CD56+NKG2C+ clonotypes ranked among the top 10 CD8+ clonotypes, making up roughly 1.0-7.5% of CD8+ T cells. Those dominant clonotypes were again the most abundant among CD3+CD56-NKG2C+ cells in a few donors, at about 28.3-65%. It remained unclear whether the expanded NKG2C-expressing T cell clones were specific for HCMV antigens. Randomly selected healthy volunteers, three men and five women, were used as the eight sequenced donors. HCMV serostatus was determined by detecting HCMV-specific IgG in serum with a commercial ELISA kit. Bulk peripheral blood T-cell repertoires were additionally sequenced from unsorted PBMC for about 6 donors. MIGEC handled demultiplexing of the reads and grouping by UMI, while MiTCR was used to assemble and quantify clonotypes. To exclude erroneous sequences, only TCR cDNA sequences supported by at least two reads were retained. The tcR package was used for downstream repertoire analysis, with clonotypes matched between fractions based on CDR3 nucleotide sequence plus V segment. VDJmatch was used to annotate antigen specificity against VDJdb, with one amino acid substitution in CDR3 permitted.

The sequenced sample was PBMCs. This clonotype was obtained from a woman in her late teens or twenties in good health. This chain is built from TRBV4-2 and TRBJ2-5, with no D gene named confidently. The encoded CDR3 is CASSQGRAASRETQYF. The DNA sequence follows: TGTGCCAGCAGCCAAGGTCGAGCAGCAAGTCGGGAGACCCAGTACTTC.